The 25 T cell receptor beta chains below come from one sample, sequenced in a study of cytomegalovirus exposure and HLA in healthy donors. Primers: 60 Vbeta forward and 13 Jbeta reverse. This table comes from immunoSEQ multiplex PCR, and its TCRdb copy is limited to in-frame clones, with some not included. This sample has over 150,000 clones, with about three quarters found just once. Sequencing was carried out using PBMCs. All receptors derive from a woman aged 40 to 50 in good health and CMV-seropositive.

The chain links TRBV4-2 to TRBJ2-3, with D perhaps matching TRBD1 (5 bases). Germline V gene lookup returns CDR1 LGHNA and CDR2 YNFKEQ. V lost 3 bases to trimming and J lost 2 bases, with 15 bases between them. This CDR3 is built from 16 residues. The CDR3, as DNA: TGTGCCAGCAGCCAGTTAGGGCAGGGCCTCACAGATACGCAGTATTTT. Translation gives CASSQLGQGLTDTQYF.

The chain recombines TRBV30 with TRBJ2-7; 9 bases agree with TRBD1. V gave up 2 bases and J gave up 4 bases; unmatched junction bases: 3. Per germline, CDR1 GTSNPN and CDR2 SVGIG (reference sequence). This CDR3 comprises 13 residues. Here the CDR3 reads CAWSPGTGYEQYF. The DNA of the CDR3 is TGTGCCTGGAGTCCCGGGACAGGGTACGAGCAGTACTTC.

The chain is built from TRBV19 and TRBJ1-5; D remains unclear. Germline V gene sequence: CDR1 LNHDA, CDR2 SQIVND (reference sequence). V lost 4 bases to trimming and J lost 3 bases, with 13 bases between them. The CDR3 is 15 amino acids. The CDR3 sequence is CASSTSKPLNQPQHF. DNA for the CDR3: TGTGCCAGTAGTACATCCAAGCCACTCAATCAGCCCCAGCATTTT.

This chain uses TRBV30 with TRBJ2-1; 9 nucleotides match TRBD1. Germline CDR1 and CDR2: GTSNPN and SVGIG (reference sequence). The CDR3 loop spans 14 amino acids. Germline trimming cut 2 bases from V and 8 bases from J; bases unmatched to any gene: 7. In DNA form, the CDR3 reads TGTGCCTGGAGTCATGGGACAGGGTTTCATGAGCAGTTCTTC. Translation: CAWSHGTGFHEQFF.

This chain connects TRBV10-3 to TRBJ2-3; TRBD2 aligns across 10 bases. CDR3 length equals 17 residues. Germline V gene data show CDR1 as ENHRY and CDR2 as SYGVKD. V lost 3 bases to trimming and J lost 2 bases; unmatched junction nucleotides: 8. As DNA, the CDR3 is TGTGCCATCAGTGATTTTCGACTAGCGGGCCCCACAGATACGCAGTATTTT. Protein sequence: CAISDFRLAGPTDTQYF.

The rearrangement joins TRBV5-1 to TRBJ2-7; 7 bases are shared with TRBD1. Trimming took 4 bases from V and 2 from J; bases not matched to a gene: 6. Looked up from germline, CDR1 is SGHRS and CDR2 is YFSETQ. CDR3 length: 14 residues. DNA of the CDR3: TGCGCCAGCAGCATCGGGGACAGTACCTACGAGCAGTACTTC. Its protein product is CASSIGDSTYEQYF.

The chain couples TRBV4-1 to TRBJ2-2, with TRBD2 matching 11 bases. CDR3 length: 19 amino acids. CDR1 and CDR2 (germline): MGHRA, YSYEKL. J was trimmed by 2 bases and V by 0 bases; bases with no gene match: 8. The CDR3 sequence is CASSQERVSGGANTGELFF. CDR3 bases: TGCGCCAGCAGCCAAGAGAGAGTTAGCGGGGGGGCCAACACCGGGGAGCTGTTTTTT.

The CDR3 loop reads CASSGTPSNEQFF. The CDR3 region has the DNA TGTGCCAGCTCCGGGACACCTTCTAATGAGCAGTTCTTC. The J gene is TRBJ2-1, the V gene TRBV19; tentatively, D is TRBD1 (6 bases). Germline-derived CDR1 and CDR2 are LNHDA and SQIVND (reference sequence). The CDR3 is 13 residues long. V gave up 9 bases and J gave up 7 bases, with 16 bases separating them. The variable domain in full, completed from reference TRBV19 and TRBJ2-1, reads DGGITQSPKYLFRKEGQNVTLSCEQNLNHDAMYWYRQDPGQGLRLIYYSQIVNDFQKGDIAEGYSVSREKKESFPLTVTSAQKNPTAFYLCASSGTPSNEQFFGPGTRLTVL.

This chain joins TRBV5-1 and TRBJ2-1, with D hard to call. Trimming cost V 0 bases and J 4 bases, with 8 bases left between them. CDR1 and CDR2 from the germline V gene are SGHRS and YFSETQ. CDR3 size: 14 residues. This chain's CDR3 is CASSLAPPYNEQFF. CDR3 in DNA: TGCGCCAGCAGCTTGGCCCCCCCTTACAATGAGCAGTTCTTC. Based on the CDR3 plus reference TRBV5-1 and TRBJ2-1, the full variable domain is KAGVTQTPRYLIKTRGQQVTLSCSPISGHRSVSWYQQTPGQGLQFLFEYFSETQRNKGNFPGRFSGRQFSNSRSEMNVSTLELGDSALYLCASSLAPPYNEQFFGPGTRLTVL.

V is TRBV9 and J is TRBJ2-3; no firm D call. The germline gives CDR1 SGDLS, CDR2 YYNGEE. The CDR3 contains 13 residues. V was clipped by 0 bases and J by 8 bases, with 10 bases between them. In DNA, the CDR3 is TGTGCCAGCAGCGTAGAACCGGCAGGTACGCAGTATTTT. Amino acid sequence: CASSVEPAGTQYF. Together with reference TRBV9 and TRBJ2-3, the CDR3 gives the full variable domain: DSGVTQTPKHLITATGQRVTLRCSPRSGDLSVYWYQQSLDQGLQFLIQYYNGEERAKGNILERFSAQQFPDLHSELNLSSLELGDSALYFCASSVEPAGTQYFGPGTRLTVL.

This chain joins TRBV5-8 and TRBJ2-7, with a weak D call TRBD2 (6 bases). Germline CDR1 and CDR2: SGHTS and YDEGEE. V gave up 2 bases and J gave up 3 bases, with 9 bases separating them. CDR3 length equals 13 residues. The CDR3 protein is CASSFSGVYEQYF. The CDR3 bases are TGTGCCAGCAGCTTTTCGGGAGTCTACGAGCAGTACTTC.

CDR3 in DNA: TGTGCCAGCAGCCCCGGGGACGGGAGAACCCTGAAGGGGCAGTACTTC. It is translated as CASSPGDGRTLKGQYF. The chain recombines TRBV5-4 with TRBJ2-7; tentatively, D is TRBD2 (6 bases). The CDR3 contains 16 residues. Germline V gives CDR1 SGHNT, CDR2 YYREEE (reference sequence). The V end was cut by 4 bases, the J end by 9 bases, with 26 bases between.

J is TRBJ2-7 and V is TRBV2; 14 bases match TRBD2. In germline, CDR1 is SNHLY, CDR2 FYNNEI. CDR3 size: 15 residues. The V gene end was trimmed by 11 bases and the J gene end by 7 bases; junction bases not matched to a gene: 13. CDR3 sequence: CADSGTSGSSQEQYF. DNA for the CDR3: TGTGCCGACTCCGGGACTAGCGGGAGTTCGCAGGAGCAGTACTTC.

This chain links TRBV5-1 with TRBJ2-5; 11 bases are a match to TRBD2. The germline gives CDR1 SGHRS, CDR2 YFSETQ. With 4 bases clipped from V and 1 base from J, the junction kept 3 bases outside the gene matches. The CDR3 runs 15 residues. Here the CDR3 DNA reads TGCGCCAGCAGCCAGGGACTAGCGGTCCAAGAGACCCAGTACTTC. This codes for CASSQGLAVQETQYF.

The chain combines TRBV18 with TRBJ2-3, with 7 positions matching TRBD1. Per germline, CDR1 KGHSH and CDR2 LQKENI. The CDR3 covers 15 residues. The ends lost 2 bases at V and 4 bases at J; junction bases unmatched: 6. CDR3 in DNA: TGTGCCAGCTCACCATGGGACAGTAGATCAGATACGCAGTATTTT. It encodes CASSPWDSRSDTQYF.

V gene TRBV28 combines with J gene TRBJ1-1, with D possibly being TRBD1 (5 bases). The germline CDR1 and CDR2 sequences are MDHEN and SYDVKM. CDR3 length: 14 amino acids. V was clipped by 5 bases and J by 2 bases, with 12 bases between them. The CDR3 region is CASSLRQINTEAFF. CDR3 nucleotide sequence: TGTGCCAGCAGTCTCCGACAGATAAACACTGAAGCTTTCTTT. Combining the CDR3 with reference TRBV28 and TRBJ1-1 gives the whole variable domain DVKVTQSSRYLVKRTGEKVFLECVQDMDHENMFWYRQDPGLGLRLIYFSYDVKMKEKGDIPEGYSVSREKKERFSLILESASTNQTSMYLCASSLRQINTEAFFGQGTRLTVV.

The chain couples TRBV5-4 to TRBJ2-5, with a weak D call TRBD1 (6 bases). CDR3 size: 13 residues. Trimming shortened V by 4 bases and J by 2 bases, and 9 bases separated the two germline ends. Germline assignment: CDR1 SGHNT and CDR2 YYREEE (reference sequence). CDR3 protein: CASSLDRQETQYF. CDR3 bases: TGTGCCAGCAGCCTCGACAGGCAAGAGACCCAGTACTTC.

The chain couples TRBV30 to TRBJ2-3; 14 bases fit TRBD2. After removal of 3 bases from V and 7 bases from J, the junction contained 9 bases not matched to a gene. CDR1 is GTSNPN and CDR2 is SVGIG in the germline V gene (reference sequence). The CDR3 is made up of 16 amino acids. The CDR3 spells CAWRSEGLAGVYTQYF. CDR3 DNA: TGTGCCTGGAGGAGCGAGGGACTAGCGGGAGTTTATACGCAGTATTTT.

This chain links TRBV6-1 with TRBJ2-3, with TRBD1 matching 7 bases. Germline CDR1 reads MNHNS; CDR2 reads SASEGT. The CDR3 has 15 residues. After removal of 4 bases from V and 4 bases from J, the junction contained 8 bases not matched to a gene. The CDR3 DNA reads TGTGCCAGCAGTGTGAGAGGGGGCGCAGCAGATACGCAGTATTTT. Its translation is CASSVRGGAADTQYF.

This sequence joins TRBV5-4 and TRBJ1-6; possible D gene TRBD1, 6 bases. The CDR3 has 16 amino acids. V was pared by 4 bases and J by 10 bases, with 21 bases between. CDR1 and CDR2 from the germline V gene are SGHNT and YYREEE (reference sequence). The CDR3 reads CASSDGLRRGGSPLHF. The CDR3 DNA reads TGTGCCAGCAGCGACGGACTCCGCAGGGGAGGGTCACCCCTCCACTTT.

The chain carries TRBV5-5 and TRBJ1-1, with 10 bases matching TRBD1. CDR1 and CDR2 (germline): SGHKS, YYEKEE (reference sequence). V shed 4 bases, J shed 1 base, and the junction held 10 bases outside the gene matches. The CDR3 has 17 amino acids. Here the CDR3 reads CASSPGTGDGGNTEAFF. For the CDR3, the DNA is TGTGCCAGCAGCCCCGGGACAGGGGATGGAGGGAACACTGAAGCTTTCTTT. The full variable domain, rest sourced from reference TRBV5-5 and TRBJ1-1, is DAGVTQSPTHLIKTRGQQVTLRCSPISGHKSVSWYQQVLGQGPQFIFQYYEKEERGRGNFPDRFSARQFPNYSSELNVNALLLGDSALYLCASSPGTGDGGNTEAFFGQGTRLTVV.

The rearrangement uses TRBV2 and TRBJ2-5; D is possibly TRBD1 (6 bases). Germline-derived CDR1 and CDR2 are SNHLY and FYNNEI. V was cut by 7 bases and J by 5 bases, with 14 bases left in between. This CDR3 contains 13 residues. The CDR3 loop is CASMGALTETQYF. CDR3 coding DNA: TGTGCCAGCATGGGGGCTCTTACGGAGACCCAGTACTTC.

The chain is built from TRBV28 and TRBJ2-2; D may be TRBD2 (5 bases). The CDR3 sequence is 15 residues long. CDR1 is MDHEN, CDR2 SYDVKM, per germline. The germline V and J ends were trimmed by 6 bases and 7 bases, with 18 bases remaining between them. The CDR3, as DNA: TGTGCCAGCAGAAAGGGTCCCGGGAAGGGCGGGGAGCTGTTTTTT. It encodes CASRKGPGKGGELFF.

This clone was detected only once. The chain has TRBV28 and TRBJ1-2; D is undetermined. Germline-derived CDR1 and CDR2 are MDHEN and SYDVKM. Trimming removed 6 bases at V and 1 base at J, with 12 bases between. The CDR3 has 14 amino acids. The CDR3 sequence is CASRWTGDNYGYTF. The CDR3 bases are TGTGCCAGCAGATGGACCGGGGATAACTATGGCTACACCTTC.

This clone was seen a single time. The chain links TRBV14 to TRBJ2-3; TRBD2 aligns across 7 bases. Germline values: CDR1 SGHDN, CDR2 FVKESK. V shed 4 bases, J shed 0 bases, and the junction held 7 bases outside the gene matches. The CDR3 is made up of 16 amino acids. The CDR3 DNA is TGTGCCAGCAGCCCTGGACTAGATGCTAGCACAGATACGCAGTATTTT. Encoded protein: CASSPGLDASTDTQYF. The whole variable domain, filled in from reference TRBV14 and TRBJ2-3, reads EAGVTQFPSHSVIEKGQTVTLRCDPISGHDNLYWYRRVMGKEIKFLLHFVKESKQDESGMPNNRFLAERTGGTYSTLKVQPAELEDSGVYFCASSPGLDASTDTQYFGPGTRLTVL.